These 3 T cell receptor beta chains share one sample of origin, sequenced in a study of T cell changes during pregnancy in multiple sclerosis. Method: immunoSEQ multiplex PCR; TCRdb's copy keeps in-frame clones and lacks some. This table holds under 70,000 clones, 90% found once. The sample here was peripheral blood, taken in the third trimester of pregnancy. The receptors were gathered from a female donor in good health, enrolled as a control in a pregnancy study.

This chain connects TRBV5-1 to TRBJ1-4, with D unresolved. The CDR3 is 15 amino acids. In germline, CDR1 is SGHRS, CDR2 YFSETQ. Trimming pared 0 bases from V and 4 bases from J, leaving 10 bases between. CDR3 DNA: TGCGCCAGCAGCTTGGAGGCGGGCAATAATGAAAAACTGTTTTTT. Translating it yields CASSLEAGNNEKLFF.

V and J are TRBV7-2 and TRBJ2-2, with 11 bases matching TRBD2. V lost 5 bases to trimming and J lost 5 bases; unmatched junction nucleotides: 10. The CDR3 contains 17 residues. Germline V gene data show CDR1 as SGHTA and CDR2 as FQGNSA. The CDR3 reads CASSPKLAGVSTGELFF. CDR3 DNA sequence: TGTGCCAGCAGCCCAAAACTAGCGGGAGTGAGTACCGGGGAGCTGTTTTTT.

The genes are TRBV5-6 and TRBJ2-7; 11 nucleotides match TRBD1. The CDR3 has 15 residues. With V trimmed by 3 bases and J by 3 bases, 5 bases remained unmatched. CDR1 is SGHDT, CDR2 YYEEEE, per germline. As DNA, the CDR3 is TGTGCCAGCAGCTGGGGGACAGGGGGGATCTACGAGCAGTACTTC. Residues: CASSWGTGGIYEQYF.